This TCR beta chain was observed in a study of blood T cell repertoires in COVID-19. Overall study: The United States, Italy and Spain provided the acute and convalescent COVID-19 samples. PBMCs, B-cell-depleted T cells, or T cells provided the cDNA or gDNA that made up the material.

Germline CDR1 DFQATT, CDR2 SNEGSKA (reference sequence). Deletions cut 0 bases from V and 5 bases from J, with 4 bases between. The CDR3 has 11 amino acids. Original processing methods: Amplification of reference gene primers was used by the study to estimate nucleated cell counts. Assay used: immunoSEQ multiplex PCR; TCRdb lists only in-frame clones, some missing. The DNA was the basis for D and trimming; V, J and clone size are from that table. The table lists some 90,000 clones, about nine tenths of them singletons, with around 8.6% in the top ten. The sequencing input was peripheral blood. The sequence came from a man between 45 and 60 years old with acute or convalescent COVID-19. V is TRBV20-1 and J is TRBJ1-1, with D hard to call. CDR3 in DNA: TGCAGTGCTAGAGATTCTACTGAAGCTTTCTTT. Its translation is CSARDSTEAFF.